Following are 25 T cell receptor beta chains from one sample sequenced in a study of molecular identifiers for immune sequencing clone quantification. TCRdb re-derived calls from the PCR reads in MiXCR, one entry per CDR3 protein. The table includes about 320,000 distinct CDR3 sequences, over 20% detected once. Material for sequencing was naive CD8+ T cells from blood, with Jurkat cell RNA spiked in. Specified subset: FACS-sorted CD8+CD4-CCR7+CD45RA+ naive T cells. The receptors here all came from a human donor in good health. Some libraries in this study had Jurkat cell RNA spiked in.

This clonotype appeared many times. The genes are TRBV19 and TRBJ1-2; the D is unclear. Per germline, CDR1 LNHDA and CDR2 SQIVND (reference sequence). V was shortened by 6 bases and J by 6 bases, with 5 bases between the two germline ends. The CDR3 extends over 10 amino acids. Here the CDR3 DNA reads TGTGCCAGTAGAGGCAATGGCTACACCTTC. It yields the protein CASRGNGYTF.

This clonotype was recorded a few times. DNA of the CDR3: TGTGCCAGCAGAGATACAGGGGGCGGATCGAATGAAAAACTGTTTTTT. Protein sequence: CASRDTGGGSNEKLFF. This chain uses TRBV2 with TRBJ1-4; 9 bases map to TRBD1. The CDR3 runs to 16 residues. Looked up from germline, CDR1 is SNHLY and CDR2 is FYNNEI. The J segment lost 5 bases and the V segment lost 6 bases, leaving 10 bases of the junction unmatched.

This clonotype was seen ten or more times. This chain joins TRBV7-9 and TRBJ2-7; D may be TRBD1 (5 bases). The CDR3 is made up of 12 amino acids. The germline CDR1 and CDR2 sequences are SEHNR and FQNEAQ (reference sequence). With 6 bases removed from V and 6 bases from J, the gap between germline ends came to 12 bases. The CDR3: CASRDTRREQYF. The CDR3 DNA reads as TGTGCCAGCAGGGACACCCGTCGCGAGCAGTACTTC.

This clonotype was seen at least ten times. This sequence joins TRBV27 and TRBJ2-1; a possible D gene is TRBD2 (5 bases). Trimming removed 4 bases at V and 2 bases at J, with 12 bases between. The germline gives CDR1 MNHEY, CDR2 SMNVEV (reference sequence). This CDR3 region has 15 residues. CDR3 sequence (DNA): TGTGCCAGCAGTTCGGACGCGGGTACCTACAATGAGCAGTTCTTC. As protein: CASSSDAGTYNEQFF.

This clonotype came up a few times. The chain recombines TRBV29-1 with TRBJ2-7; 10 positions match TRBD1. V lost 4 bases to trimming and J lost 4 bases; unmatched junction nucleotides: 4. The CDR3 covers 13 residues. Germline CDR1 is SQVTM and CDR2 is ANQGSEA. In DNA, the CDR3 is TGCAGCGTTGCCGGGACAGGGGCTTACGAGCAGTACTTC. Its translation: CSVAGTGAYEQYF.

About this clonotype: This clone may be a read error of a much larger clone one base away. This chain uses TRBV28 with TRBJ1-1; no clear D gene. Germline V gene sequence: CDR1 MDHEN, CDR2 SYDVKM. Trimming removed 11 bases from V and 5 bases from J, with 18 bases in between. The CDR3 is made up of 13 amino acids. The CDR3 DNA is TGTGCCGGCACTTTCCATCCGGGGACTGAAGCTTTCTTT. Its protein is CAGTFHPGTEAFF.

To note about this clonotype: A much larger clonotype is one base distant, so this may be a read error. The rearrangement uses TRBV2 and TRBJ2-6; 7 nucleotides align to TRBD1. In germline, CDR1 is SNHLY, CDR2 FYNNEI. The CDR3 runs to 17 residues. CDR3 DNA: TGTGCCAGCAGTGATACGGACAGGCTTGCTGGGGCCAACATCCTGACTTTC. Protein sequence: CASSDTDRLAGANILTF.

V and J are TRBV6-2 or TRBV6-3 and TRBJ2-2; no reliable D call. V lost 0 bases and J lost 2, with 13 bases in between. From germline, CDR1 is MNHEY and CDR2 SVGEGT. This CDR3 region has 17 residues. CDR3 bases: TGTGCCAGCAGTTACTCGAAGCCACGCACAAACACCGGGGAGCTGTTTTTT. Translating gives CASSYSKPRTNTGELFF.

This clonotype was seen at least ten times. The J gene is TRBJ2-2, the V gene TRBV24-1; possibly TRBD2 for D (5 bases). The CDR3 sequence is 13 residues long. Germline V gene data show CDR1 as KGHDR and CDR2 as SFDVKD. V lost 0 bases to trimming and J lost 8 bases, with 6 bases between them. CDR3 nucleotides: TGTGCCACCAGTGATTTGGGAGGAGGGGAGCTGTTTTTT. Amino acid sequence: CATSDLGGGELFF.

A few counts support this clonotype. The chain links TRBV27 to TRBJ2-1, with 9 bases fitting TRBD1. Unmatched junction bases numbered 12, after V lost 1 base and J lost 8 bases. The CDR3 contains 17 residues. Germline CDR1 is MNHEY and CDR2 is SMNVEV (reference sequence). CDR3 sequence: CASSLYTGGAGHYEQFF. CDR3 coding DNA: TGTGCCAGCAGTTTATATACAGGGGGCGCAGGGCACTATGAGCAGTTCTTC.

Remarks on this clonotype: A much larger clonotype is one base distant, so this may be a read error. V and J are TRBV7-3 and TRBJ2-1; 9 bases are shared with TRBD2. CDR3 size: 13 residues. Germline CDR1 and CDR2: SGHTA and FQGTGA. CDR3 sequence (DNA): TGTGCCAGCAGCGCGGGACTAGCAAGTGAGCAGTCCTTC. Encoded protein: CASSAGLASEQSF.

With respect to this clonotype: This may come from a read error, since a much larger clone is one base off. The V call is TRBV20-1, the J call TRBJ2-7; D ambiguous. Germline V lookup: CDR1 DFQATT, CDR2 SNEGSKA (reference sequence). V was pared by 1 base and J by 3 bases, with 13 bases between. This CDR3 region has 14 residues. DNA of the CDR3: TGCAGTGCTAGAGGTACCACAACAGTCTACGAGCAGTACTTC. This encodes CSARGTTTVYEQYF.

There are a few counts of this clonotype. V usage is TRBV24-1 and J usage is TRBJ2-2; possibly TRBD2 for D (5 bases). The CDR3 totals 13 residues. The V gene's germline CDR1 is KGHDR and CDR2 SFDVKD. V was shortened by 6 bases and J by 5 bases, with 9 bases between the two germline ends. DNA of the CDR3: TGTGCCACCAGTCGGGAAGGGACCGGGGAGCTGTTTTTT. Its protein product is CATSREGTGELFF.

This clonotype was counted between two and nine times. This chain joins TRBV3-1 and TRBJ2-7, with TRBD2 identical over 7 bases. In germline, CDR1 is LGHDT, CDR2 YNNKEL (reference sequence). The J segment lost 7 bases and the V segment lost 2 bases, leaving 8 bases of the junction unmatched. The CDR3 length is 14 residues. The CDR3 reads CASSQLAEPWEQYF. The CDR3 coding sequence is TGTGCCAGCAGCCAACTAGCGGAGCCTTGGGAGCAGTACTTC.

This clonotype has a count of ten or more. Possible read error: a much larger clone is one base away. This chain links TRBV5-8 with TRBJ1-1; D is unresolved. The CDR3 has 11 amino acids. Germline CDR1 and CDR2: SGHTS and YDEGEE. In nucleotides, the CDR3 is TGTGCCAGCATCTTGAACACTGAAGCTTTCTTT. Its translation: CASILNTEAFF.

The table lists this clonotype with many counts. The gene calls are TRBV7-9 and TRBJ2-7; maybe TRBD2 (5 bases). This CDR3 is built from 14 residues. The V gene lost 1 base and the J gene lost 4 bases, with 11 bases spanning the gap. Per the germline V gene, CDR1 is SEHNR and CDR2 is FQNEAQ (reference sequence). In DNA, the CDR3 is TGTGCCAGCAGCTTAGGGGTTAGCGAGTACGAGCAGTACTTC. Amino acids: CASSLGVSEYEQYF.

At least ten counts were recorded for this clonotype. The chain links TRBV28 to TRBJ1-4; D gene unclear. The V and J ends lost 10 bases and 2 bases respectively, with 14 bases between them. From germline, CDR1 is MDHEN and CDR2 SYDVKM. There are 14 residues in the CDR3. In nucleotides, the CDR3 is TGTGCCACAGACCCATCCGGGACTAATGAAAAACTGTTTTTT. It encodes CATDPSGTNEKLFF.

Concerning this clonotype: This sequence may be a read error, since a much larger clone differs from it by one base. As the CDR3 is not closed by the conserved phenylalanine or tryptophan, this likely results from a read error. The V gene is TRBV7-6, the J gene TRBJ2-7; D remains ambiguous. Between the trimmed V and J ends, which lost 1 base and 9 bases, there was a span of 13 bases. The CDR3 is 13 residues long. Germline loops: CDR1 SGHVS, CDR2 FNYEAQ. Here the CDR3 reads CASSLGPSEGQYL. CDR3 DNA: TGTGCCAGCAGCTTAGGTCCTTCCGAAGGGCAGTACCTC.

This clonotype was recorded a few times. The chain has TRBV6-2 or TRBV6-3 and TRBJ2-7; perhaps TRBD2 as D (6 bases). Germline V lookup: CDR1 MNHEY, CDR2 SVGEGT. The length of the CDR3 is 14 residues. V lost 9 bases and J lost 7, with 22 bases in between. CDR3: CASNLGTFYVEQYF. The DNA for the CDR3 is TGTGCCAGTAACCTAGGGACTTTCTACGTGGAGCAGTACTTC.

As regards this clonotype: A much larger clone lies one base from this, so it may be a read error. CDR3: CAGSIDDSGANVLTF. The CDR3, as DNA: TGTGCCGGTAGTATAGATGACTCTGGGGCCAACGTCCTGACTTTC. The rearrangement joins TRBV19 to TRBJ2-6; D is undetermined. This CDR3 is built from 15 residues. Germline V gene lookup returns CDR1 LNHDA and CDR2 SQIVND (reference sequence). The full variable domain, completed using reference TRBV19 and TRBJ2-6, is DGGITQSPKYLFRKEGQNVTLSCEQNLNHDAMYWYRQDPGQGLRLIYYSQIVNDFQKGDIAEGYSVSREKKESFPLTVTSAQKNPTAFYLCAGSIDDSGANVLTFGAGSRLTVL.

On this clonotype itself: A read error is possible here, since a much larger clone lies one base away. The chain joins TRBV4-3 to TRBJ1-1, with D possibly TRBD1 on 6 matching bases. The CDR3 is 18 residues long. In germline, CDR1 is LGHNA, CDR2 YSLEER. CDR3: CASSQDDGVAGANTGAFF. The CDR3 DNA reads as TGCGCCAGCAGCCAAGATGACGGGGTTGCAGGGGCGAACACTGGAGCTTTCTTT.

CDR3 residues: CATSVNRELSTDTQYF. In DNA form, the CDR3 reads TGTGCCACCAGTGTCAACAGGGAGTTAAGCACAGATACGCAGTATTTT. The chain combines TRBV24-1 with TRBJ2-3, with a tentative D call TRBD1 (6 bases). CDR3 size: 16 residues. Germline CDR1 reads KGHDR; CDR2 reads SFDVKD. V lost 5 bases, J lost 0 bases, and 14 bases lay in between.

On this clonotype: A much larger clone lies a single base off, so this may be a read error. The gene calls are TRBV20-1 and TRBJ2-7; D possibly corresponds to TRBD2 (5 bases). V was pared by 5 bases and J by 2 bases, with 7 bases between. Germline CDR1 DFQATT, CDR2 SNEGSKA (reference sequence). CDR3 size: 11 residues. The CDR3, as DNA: TGCAGTGCTTCACTAGCCTACGAGCAGTACTTC. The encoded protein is CSASLAYEQYF.

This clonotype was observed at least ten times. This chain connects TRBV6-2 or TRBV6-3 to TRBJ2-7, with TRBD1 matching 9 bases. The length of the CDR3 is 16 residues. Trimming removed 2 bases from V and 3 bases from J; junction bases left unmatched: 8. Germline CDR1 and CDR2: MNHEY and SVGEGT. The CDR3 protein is CASSYPGQGVSYEQYF. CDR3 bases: TGTGCCAGCAGTTACCCGGGACAGGGAGTAAGCTACGAGCAGTACTTC.

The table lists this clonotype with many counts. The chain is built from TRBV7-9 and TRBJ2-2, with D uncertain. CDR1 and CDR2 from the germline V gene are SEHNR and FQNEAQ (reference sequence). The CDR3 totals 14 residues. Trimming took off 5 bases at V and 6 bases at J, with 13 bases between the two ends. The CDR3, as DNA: TGTGCCAGCAGCGCGGATGGGTCCCCCGGGGAGCTGTTTTTT. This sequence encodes CASSADGSPGELFF.